This T cell receptor beta chain stems from a study of blood T cell repertoires in COVID-19. Study background: Samples representing acute and convalescent COVID-19 were sourced from the United States, Italy and Spain. The cDNA or gDNA used as material had been derived from T cells, B-cell-depleted T cells, or PBMCs.

Followed over time, Seattle patients had been enrolled while infection was active. Trimming took off 3 bases at V and 3 bases at J, with 20 bases between the two ends. The CDR3 is made up of 17 amino acids. Germline V gene data show CDR1 as KGHDR and CDR2 as SFDVKD. Sequencing was performed with immunoSEQ multiplex PCR; in TCRdb, only in-frame clones are kept and a portion is missing. The data show a few hundred thousand clones, with more than 75% seen just once and roughly 5% held by the top ten. The V gene is TRBV24-1, the J gene TRBJ2-7; D remains ambiguous. The TCR was taken from a woman aged 60-75 years with COVID-19, enrolled during active disease. Sample: peripheral blood. The CDR3 spells CATSDARGGDHFYEQYF. CDR3 DNA: TGTGCCACCAGTGATGCCCGTGGCGGAGACCACTTCTACGAGCAGTACTTC.